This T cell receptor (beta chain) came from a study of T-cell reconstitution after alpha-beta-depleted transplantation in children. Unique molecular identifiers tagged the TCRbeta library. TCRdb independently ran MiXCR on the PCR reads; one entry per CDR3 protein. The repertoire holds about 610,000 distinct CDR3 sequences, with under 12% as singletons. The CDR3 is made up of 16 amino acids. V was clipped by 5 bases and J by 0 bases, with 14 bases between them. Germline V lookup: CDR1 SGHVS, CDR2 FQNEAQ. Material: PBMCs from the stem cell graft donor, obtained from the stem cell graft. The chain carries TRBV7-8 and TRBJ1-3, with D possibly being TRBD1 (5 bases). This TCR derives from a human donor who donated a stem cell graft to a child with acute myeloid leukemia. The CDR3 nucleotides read TGTGCCAGCAGCATTAGAGACAGTAGCTCTGGAAACACCATATATTTT. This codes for CASSIRDSSSGNTIYF.